This entry lists 24 T cell receptor beta chains sequenced from one sample in a study of low-dose radiotherapy and immunotherapy resistance in tumors. This sample's time point: after trial treatment. Sample treatment: LDRT plus nivolumab, ipilimumab, low-dose cyclophosphamide and aspirin (RACIN trial). Gene-specific TRAV and TRBV primers were used for first-strand cDNA, covering alpha and beta chains. The PCR that amplified TCRs ran for about 18 cycles, relying on a constant-region primer and a V-primer adapter. TCRdb analysed the reads with MiXCR anew, one entry per CDR3 protein. Among under 90,000 distinct CDR3 sequences listed, less than 20% were seen once. Sequenced here: PBMCs, sampled after low-dose radiotherapy plus immunotherapy. The source of these receptors is a male donor with prostate cancer.

The table lists this clonotype with many counts. The chain uses TRBV28 and TRBJ1-4, with 7 bases that match TRBD1. CDR3 size: 15 residues. After removal of 6 bases from V and 4 bases from J, the junction contained 8 bases not matched to a gene. Germline CDR1 is MDHEN and CDR2 is SYDVKM. CDR3 DNA: TGTGCCAGCAGATCGCCGGGACAGCTTAATGAAAAACTGTTTTTT. Its translation: CASRSPGQLNEKLFF.

This clonotype was counted only a few times. The chain combines TRBV5-5 with TRBJ2-3, with 7 bases fitting TRBD2. With V trimmed by 0 bases and J by 4 bases, 11 bases remained unmatched. The length of the CDR3 is 17 residues. Germline assignment: CDR1 SGHKS and CDR2 YYEKEE (reference sequence). CDR3 in amino acids: CASSLVGWREPPDTQYF. CDR3 bases: TGTGCCAGCAGCTTGGTAGGTTGGCGGGAGCCCCCAGATACGCAGTATTTT. The full variable domain, in which reference TRBV5-5 and TRBJ2-3 provide the parts outside the CDR3, is DAGVTQSPTHLIKTRGQQVTLRCSPISGHKSVSWYQQVLGQGPQFIFQYYEKEERGRGNFPDRFSARQFPNYSSELNVNALLLGDSALYLCASSLVGWREPPDTQYFGPGTRLTVL.

In its sample, this clonotype was seen many times. The chain links TRBV29-1 to TRBJ1-2; 11 bases map to TRBD1. The CDR3 extends over 12 amino acids. V lost 7 bases to trimming and J lost 7 bases; unmatched junction nucleotides: 5. CDR1 is SQVTM, CDR2 ANQGSEA, per germline. The DNA of the CDR3 is TGCAGCGGGGACAGGGGGTCCGGTGGCTACACCTTC. Encoded protein: CSGDRGSGGYTF.

This clonotype was found many times. V gene TRBV6-2 or TRBV6-3 combines with J gene TRBJ2-1; 13 positions match TRBD2. CDR1 and CDR2 (germline): MNHEY, SVGEGT. The CDR3 spans 16 residues. J gave up 7 bases and V 6 bases, and 9 bases lay outside the gene matches. The CDR3 reads CASRAGTSGVWNEQFF. The CDR3 DNA follows: TGTGCCAGCAGGGCCGGGACTAGCGGGGTTTGGAATGAGCAGTTCTTC.

The sample holds many counts of this clonotype. The chain joins TRBV4-2 to TRBJ1-4; no clear D. The germline V gene encodes CDR1 LGHNA and CDR2 YNFKEQ. The ends were cut back, 4 bases at V and 7 bases at J, with 13 bases in the middle. This CDR3 comprises 14 residues. The CDR3 loop reads CASSRGSRGEKLFF. The CDR3 DNA is TGTGCCAGCAGCCGAGGGTCGCGGGGTGAAAAACTGTTTTTT.

This clonotype was counted many times. The chain uses TRBV7-2 and TRBJ2-1, with 8 bases aligning to TRBD2. This CDR3 is built from 17 residues. CDR1 is SGHTA and CDR2 is FQGNSA in the germline V gene. V lost 2 bases, J lost 5 bases, and 11 bases stayed unmatched. The CDR3 coding sequence is TGTGCCAGCAGCTTAACCTTCGGCGGGAGGTTTGACAATGAGCAGTTCTTC. It specifies CASSLTFGGRFDNEQFF. The full variable domain, with the rest looked up from reference TRBV7-2 and TRBJ2-1, is GAGVSQSPSNKVTEKGKDVELRCDPISGHTALYWYRQSLGQGLEFLIYFQGNSAPDKSGLPSDRFSAERTGGSVSTLTIQRTQQEDSAVYLCASSLTFGGRFDNEQFFGPGTRLTVL.

This clonotype was recorded many times. The chain has TRBV30 and TRBJ2-7; 9 bases map to TRBD1. V was clipped by 7 bases and J by 4 bases; unmatched bases: 5. The CDR3 covers 12 residues. Germline V CDR1 and CDR2: GTSNPN, SVGIG (reference sequence). This CDR3 is CALTGGGYEQYF. In DNA form, the CDR3 reads TGTGCCTTGACAGGGGGAGGTTACGAGCAGTACTTC.

This clonotype has ten or more counts. The chain uses TRBV10-3 and TRBJ1-4, with TRBD1 identical over 9 bases. Losses at the gene ends were 5 bases for V and 8 bases for J; bases not matched to a gene: 6. The CDR3 contains 14 residues. Germline V gene data show CDR1 as ENHRY and CDR2 as SYGVKD. DNA of the CDR3: TGTGCCATCAGTCCTACAGGGGGCTTGGAAAAACTGTTTTTT. As protein: CAISPTGGLEKLFF.

The rearrangement joins TRBV6-6 to TRBJ1-1; D is perhaps TRBD1 (6 bases). V gave up 0 bases and J gave up 10 bases, with 18 bases separating them. This CDR3 contains 15 residues. CDR1 is MNHNY, CDR2 SVGAGI, per germline (reference sequence). The CDR3, as DNA: TGTGCCAGCAGTTACTCATCAGGGGACGGTTTAAGAGCTTTCTTT. Translating it yields CASSYSSGDGLRAFF.

Turning to this clonotype: A much larger clonotype is one base distant, so this may be a read error. The V and J genes are TRBV27 and TRBJ1-2, with 8 bases lining up with TRBD1. The germline V gene encodes CDR1 MNHEY and CDR2 SMNVEV (reference sequence). The CDR3 is 15 amino acids. V lost 5 bases and J lost 3; bases outside the gene matches: 8. The CDR3: CASSPRTGIYYGYTF. For the CDR3, the DNA is TGTGCCAGCAGTCCCCGGACAGGGATTTACTATGGCTACACCTTC.

This clonotype has a count of ten or more. The genes are TRBV28 and TRBJ2-7, with D unresolved. Germline-derived CDR1 and CDR2 are MDHEN and SYDVKM. The ends were cut back, 5 bases at V and 4 bases at J, with 12 bases in the middle. The CDR3 contains 13 residues. CDR3 amino acids: CASSPYWGYEQYF. In nucleotides, the CDR3 is TGTGCCAGCAGTCCCTATTGGGGTTACGAGCAGTACTTC.

Many counts were recorded for this clonotype. This chain uses TRBV7-9 with TRBJ2-3; TRBD2 matches 8 bases. The CDR3 is 15 residues long. Trimming at V came to 4 bases and at J to 3 bases, leaving 6 bases not matched to a gene. CDR1 and CDR2 (germline): SEHNR, FQNEAQ (reference sequence). The CDR3 loop reads CASSSPGRATDTQYF. CDR3 DNA sequence: TGTGCCAGCAGCTCCCCCGGGAGGGCAACAGATACGCAGTATTTT.

There are many counts of this clonotype. The chain joins TRBV20-1 to TRBJ2-1; 8 bases are shared with TRBD1. The trim removed 0 bases at V and 3 bases at J, leaving 4 bases unmatched. The CDR3 loop spans 15 amino acids. CDR1 is DFQATT and CDR2 is SNEGSKA in the germline V gene (reference sequence). CDR3 protein: CSARETGGSYNEQFF. The CDR3 bases are TGCAGTGCTAGAGAAACAGGGGGTAGCTACAATGAGCAGTTCTTC.

This clonotype was observed at least ten times. The chain couples TRBV9 to TRBJ2-3, with TRBD2 identical over 11 bases. Germline V gives CDR1 SGDLS, CDR2 YYNGEE. CDR3 size: 16 residues. V gave up 2 bases and J gave up 4 bases; unmatched junction bases: 6. DNA of the CDR3: TGTGCCAGCAGCGTTTCCGGGACTAGCGGATCAGATACGCAGTATTTT. Residues: CASSVSGTSGSDTQYF.

This clonotype was picked up many times. The chain carries TRBV20-1 and TRBJ1-1; D is perhaps TRBD1 (6 bases). From germline, CDR1 is DFQATT and CDR2 SNEGSKA (reference sequence). The CDR3 length is 11 residues. V shed 5 bases and J shed 10 bases, with 14 bases lying between them. The CDR3 nucleotides read TGCAGTGCTGGGGGGCCGGGAGTAGCTTTCTTT. The encoded protein is CSAGGPGVAFF.

In its sample, this clonotype was seen many times. V is TRBV7-2 and J is TRBJ1-6; D is unresolved. In germline, CDR1 is SGHTA, CDR2 FQGNSA. There are 14 residues in the CDR3. Trimming stripped 7 bases from V and 0 bases from J, with 7 bases between. The CDR3 nucleotides read TGTGCCAGCAAACTGAGCTCCTATAATTCACCCCTCCACTTT. Its translation is CASKLSSYNSPLHF.

This clonotype was counted ten times or more. The chain uses TRBV19 and TRBJ2-4, with D possibly TRBD1 on 6 matching bases. There are 16 residues in the CDR3. Between the trimmed V and J ends, which lost 8 bases and 6 bases, there was a span of 23 bases. Germline-derived CDR1 and CDR2 are LNHDA and SQIVND (reference sequence). CDR3 sequence (DNA): TGTGCCAGTTCAACGGCCAGGGGACATGGGGTAAACATTCAGTACTTC. Its translation is CASSTARGHGVNIQYF.

The table lists this clonotype with many counts. This chain links TRBV4-1 with TRBJ1-3; D not certain. The germline V and J ends were trimmed by 0 bases and 4 bases, with 10 bases remaining between them. The CDR3 is 15 residues long. Germline CDR1 reads MGHRA; CDR2 reads YSYEKL. This CDR3 is CASSQELFGGNTIYF. CDR3 coding DNA: TGCGCCAGCAGCCAAGAATTGTTTGGAGGAAACACCATATATTTT.

The rearrangement links TRBV12-3 or TRBV12-4 to TRBJ2-5, with a tentative D call TRBD1 (6 bases). The V gene lost 5 bases and the J gene lost 1 base, with 11 bases spanning the gap. There are 14 residues in the CDR3. In DNA, the CDR3 is TGTGCCAGCAGTGCCGGGACATCCCAAGAGACCCAGTACTTC. It codes for CASSAGTSQETQYF.

This clonotype was counted at least ten times. The chain combines TRBV7-9 with TRBJ1-1; D gene ambiguous. This CDR3 spans 15 amino acids. The ends were cut back, 2 bases at V and 3 bases at J, with 13 bases in the middle. Germline V gene lookup returns CDR1 SEHNR and CDR2 FQNEAQ (reference sequence). The CDR3: CASSLLSRRDTEAFF. The CDR3 DNA is TGTGCCAGCAGCTTACTCTCCCGACGCGACACTGAAGCTTTCTTT. The full variable domain, rest sourced from reference TRBV7-9 and TRBJ1-1, is DTGVSQNPRHKITKRGQNVTFRCDPISEHNRLYWYRQTLGQGPEFLTYFQNEAQLEKSRLLSDRFSAERPKGSFSTLEIQRTEQGDSAMYLCASSLLSRRDTEAFFGQGTRLTVV.

The sample holds many counts of this clonotype. The V and J genes are TRBV29-1 and TRBJ2-1; tentative D call: TRBD1 (6 bases). V lost 0 bases and J 6 bases, leaving 18 bases between the germline ends. The CDR3 runs to 16 residues. Germline assignment: CDR1 SQVTM and CDR2 ANQGSEA. CDR3 loop: CSVEDGTGQSGNEQFF. The CDR3 bases are TGCAGCGTTGAAGATGGCACAGGGCAGTCCGGCAATGAGCAGTTCTTC.

This clonotype was seen at least ten times. The V and J genes are TRBV18 and TRBJ2-5; D is uncertain. Trimming shortened V by 0 bases and J by 1 base, and 3 bases separated the two germline ends. The CDR3 spans 13 residues. CDR1 and CDR2 from the germline V gene are KGHSH and LQKENI. The CDR3: CASSPPTQETQYF. In DNA, the CDR3 is TGTGCCAGCTCACCACCCACCCAAGAGACCCAGTACTTC. The full variable domain, in which reference TRBV18 and TRBJ2-5 provide the parts outside the CDR3, is NAGVMQNPRHLVRRRGQEARLRCSPMKGHSHVYWYRQLPEEGLKFMVYLQKENIIDESGMPKERFSAEFPKEGPSILRIQQVVRGDSAAYFCASSPPTQETQYFGPGTRLLVL.

This clonotype was detected ten times or more. V usage is TRBV20-1 and J usage is TRBJ2-2, with D uncertain. Looked up from germline, CDR1 is DFQATT and CDR2 is SNEGSKA (reference sequence). The V end was cut by 2 bases, the J end by 3 bases, with 10 bases between. The CDR3 is made up of 14 amino acids. In DNA form, the CDR3 reads TGCAGTGCTAGATCTCTAGTGCACACCGGGGAGCTGTTTTTT. Amino acid sequence: CSARSLVHTGELFF.

Many counts were recorded for this clonotype. The V and J genes are TRBV4-1 and TRBJ2-3; no reliable D call. Germline V gene sequence: CDR1 MGHRA, CDR2 YSYEKL. The CDR3 loop spans 15 amino acids. V was shortened by 5 bases and J by 2 bases, with 14 bases between the two germline ends. The CDR3 here is CASSLGTTYTDTQYF. CDR3 sequence (DNA): TGCGCCAGCAGCTTGGGCACTACCTACACAGATACGCAGTATTTT.